A selection of T cell receptor beta chains follows, all from one sample in a study of cytomegalovirus exposure and HLA in healthy donors. Sequenced by immunoSEQ multiplex PCR; TCRdb stores in-frame clones only, minus some. The sample comprises over 100,000 clones, about two thirds of which are singletons, and approximately 8.6% rests with the top ten. The sample was PBMCs. These receptors originate from a man aged 30-40 years in good health and CMV-seropositive. Both conserved end residues are part of each CDR3. A D gene is named only where the DNA matches it firmly. Clone size is shown for a subset of rows, as once, few, many or a class of expanded clone.

size	D	V	J	CDR3	DNA
-	TRBD1	TRBV7-2	TRBJ2-5	CASSSTGVVSSETQYF	TGTGCCAGCAGCTCGACAGGGGTCGTATCATCAGAGACCCAGTACTTC
-	-	TRBV4-1	TRBJ2-2	CASSQGAPGTLSTGELFF	TGCGCCAGCAGCCAAGGGGCACCCGGGACTCTTTCCACCGGGGAGCTGTTTTTT
few	TRBD1	TRBV11-1	TRBJ2-2	CASRPPGTGLAGELFF	TGTGCCAGCAGGCCTCCCGGGACAGGGTTAGCCGGGGAGCTGTTTTTT
-	-	TRBV7-9	TRBJ2-7	CASSLGDTAGPTTYF	TGTGCCAGCAGCCTAGGGGACACCGCTGGCCCCACCACGTACTTC
few	-	TRBV7-3	TRBJ2-3	CASSLKGGRGADTQYF	TGTGCCAGCAGCTTAAAGGGAGGGAGGGGGGCAGATACGCAGTATTTT
-	-	TRBV21-1	TRBJ1-5	CASSLRDSYSNQPQHF	TGTGCCAGCAGCCTTCGGGACAGCTATAGCAATCAGCCCCAGCATTTT
few	-	TRBV7-2	TRBJ1-1	CASSFSYRTTVNTEAFF	TGTGCCAGCAGCTTCTCATACCGAACAACAGTGAACACTGAAGCTTTCTTT
-	-	TRBV10-1	TRBJ2-7	CASSEGGSYEQYF	TGCGCCAGCAGTGAAGGGGGTTCCTACGAGCAGTACTTC
-	TRBD2	TRBV4-1	TRBJ2-5	CASSHRLAGGLEETQYF	TGCGCCAGCAGCCACAGACTAGCGGGAGGGTTGGAAGAGACCCAGTACTTC
-	-	TRBV30	TRBJ1-1	CAWSVYRNTEAFF	TGTGCCTGGAGTGTGTACAGAAACACTGAAGCTTTCTTT
few	-	TRBV4-1	TRBJ1-4	CASRGAAANEKLFF	TGCGCCAGCAGGGGGGCCGCAGCTAATGAAAAACTGTTTTTT
-	-	TRBV5-4	TRBJ1-1	CASTLGGSQEAFF	TGTGCCAGCACCCTGGGGGGGAGCCAGGAAGCTTTCTTT
once	-	TRBV5-1	TRBJ2-5	CASSSLSGEEETQYF	TGCGCCAGCAGCTCTTTGTCGGGGGAAGAGGAGACCCAGTACTTC
few	TRBD2	TRBV4-1	TRBJ2-3	CASLGGGTDTQYF	TGCGCCAGCCTGGGGGGGGGCACAGATACGCAGTATTTT
few	TRBD1	TRBV29-1	TRBJ2-7	CSVGGTGGGQYF	TGCAGCGTTGGAGGAACAGGGGGCGGGCAGTACTTC
-	TRBD1	TRBV2	TRBJ1-2	CASQVDREIGYTF	TGTGCCAGCCAGGTAGACAGGGAGATTGGCTACACCTTC
-	TRBD2	TRBV11-2	TRBJ2-5	CASSPLAGGLQETQYF	TGTGCCAGCAGCCCCTTAGCGGGGGGCCTCCAAGAGACCCAGTACTTC
-	TRBD2	TRBV28	TRBJ2-2	CASSLISSGTGELFF	TGTGCCAGCAGTCTGATCTCTAGCGGTACCGGGGAGCTGTTTTTT
few	TRBD1	TRBV6-1	TRBJ1-5	CASSGVANDRAQPQHF	TGTGCCAGCAGTGGAGTGGCCAATGACAGGGCTCAGCCCCAGCATTTT
-	TRBD2	TRBV28	TRBJ2-2	CASSLGLAGVATGELFF	TGTGCCAGCAGTTTGGGACTAGCGGGAGTGGCAACCGGGGAGCTGTTTTTT
few	TRBD2	TRBV5-1	TRBJ2-5	CASGLAGQETQYF	TGCGCCAGCGGGTTAGCGGGTCAAGAGACCCAGTACTTC
-	TRBD1	TRBV27	TRBJ1-6	CASSLNWNRGNSPLHF	TGTGCCAGCAGTTTAAATTGGAACAGGGGGAATTCACCCCTCCACTTT
-	-	TRBV2	TRBJ2-1	CASRVRGFDNEQFF	TGTGCCAGCAGGGTTCGCGGTTTCGACAATGAGCAGTTCTTC
-	TRBD1	TRBV9	TRBJ2-5	CASSARTGQETQYF	TGTGCCAGCAGCGCAAGGACAGGTCAAGAGACCCAGTACTTC
-	-	TRBV6-6	TRBJ2-5	CASSQGGGTQYF	TGTGCCAGCAGTCAAGGAGGCGGGACCCAGTACTTC
-	TRBD1	TRBV28	TRBJ2-1	CASSSPRTGGADNEQFF	TGTGCCAGCAGTTCACCGCGGACAGGGGGCGCGGACAATGAGCAGTTCTTC
once	-	TRBV28	TRBJ2-3	CASSLPLVAPLSADTQYF	TGTGCCAGCAGTTTACCCCTTGTAGCGCCGCTAAGCGCAGATACGCAGTATTTT
-	TRBD2	TRBV30	TRBJ2-3	CALGASGGYFSTDTQYF	TGTGCCCTGGGGGCTAGCGGGGGGTACTTTAGCACAGATACGCAGTATTTT
-	-	TRBV9	TRBJ2-7	CASSPNQVSYEQYF	TGTGCCAGCAGTCCAAACCAGGTCTCCTACGAGCAGTACTTC
-	-	TRBV27	TRBJ1-5	CASRQGGQPQHF	TGTGCCAGCAGACAGGGTGGTCAGCCCCAGCATTTT
-	TRBD1	TRBV27	TRBJ2-1	CASSVTGALFLNEQFF	TGTGCCAGCAGTGTAACAGGGGCCCTTTTCCTTAATGAGCAGTTCTTC
-	-	TRBV5-1	TRBJ1-1	CASSLEPTNTEAFF	TGCGCCAGCAGCTTGGAGCCTACGAACACTGAAGCTTTCTTT
few	-	TRBV6-1	TRBJ1-2	CASTLGEFYGYTF	TGTGCCAGCACCCTCGGGGAATTCTATGGCTACACCTTC
-	-	TRBV5-1	TRBJ1-2	CASSLGQTPNYGYTF	TGCGCCAGCAGCTTGGGACAGACCCCTAACTATGGCTACACCTTC
-	TRBD2	TRBV5-1	TRBJ2-7	CASGGVGGLTYEQYF	TGCGCCAGCGGAGGGGTCGGGGGACTAACCTACGAGCAGTACTTC
-	TRBD1	TRBV6-1	TRBJ2-7	CASSTGTAYEQYF	TGTGCCAGCAGTACCGGGACAGCCTACGAGCAGTACTTC
few	-	TRBV4-2	TRBJ2-2	CASSQDRARAGELFF	TGTGCCAGCAGCCAAGACAGGGCTAGGGCCGGGGAGCTGTTTTTT
-	-	TRBV29-1	TRBJ1-1	CSATLGGAGTEAFF	TGCAGCGCAACCTTGGGAGGGGCGGGAACTGAAGCTTTCTTT
-	TRBD1	TRBV11-3	TRBJ1-2	CATAGTGVNYGYTF	TGTGCCACCGCCGGGACAGGGGTTAACTATGGCTACACCTTC
-	TRBD1	TRBV28	TRBJ1-4	CASSTGTATNEKLFF	TGTGCCAGCAGTACCGGGACAGCCACTAATGAAAAACTGTTTTTT
few	TRBD1	TRBV5-1	TRBJ1-1	CASSLALSGTGYLQNTEAFF	TGCGCCAGCAGCTTGGCGTTATCCGGGACAGGCTATCTTCAGAACACTGAAGCTTTCTTT
few	-	TRBV7-2	TRBJ2-3	CASSSRPQSDTQYF	TGTGCCAGCAGCTCCCGTCCCCAGTCCGATACGCAGTATTTT
-	-	TRBV2	TRBJ2-1	CASSRSGYNEQFF	TGTGCCAGCAGTCGGTCAGGTTACAATGAGCAGTTCTTC
-	TRBD2	TRBV4-1	TRBJ2-3	CASSPQATSGGFSTDTQYF	TGCGCCAGCAGCCCACAAGCCACCTCCGGGGGGTTTAGTACAGATACGCAGTATTTT
-	TRBD1	TRBV9	TRBJ2-5	CASSAGGTGGIQETQYF	TGTGCCAGCAGCGCGGGGGGGACAGGGGGAATACAAGAGACCCAGTACTTC
-	TRBD1	TRBV5-6	TRBJ2-7	CASSYAPGQGEGEQYF	TGTGCCAGCAGCTACGCACCGGGACAGGGTGAGGGCGAGCAGTACTTC
-	-	TRBV5-1	TRBJ1-2	CASRSDGLWTF	TGCGCCAGCAGATCCGACGGACTCTGGACCTTC
-	-	TRBV7-9	TRBJ1-2	CASTKTMDSNYGYTF	TGTGCCAGCACCAAGACTATGGACAGCAACTATGGCTACACCTTC
few	-	TRBV2	TRBJ2-4	CASSGTDLAKNIQYF	TGTGCCAGCAGTGGAACAGACCTAGCCAAAAACATTCAGTACTTC
-	TRBD1	TRBV5-1	TRBJ2-7	CASSPTGTGGDEQYF	TGCGCCAGCAGCCCAACCGGGACAGGAGGGGACGAGCAGTACTTC
-	-	TRBV29-1	TRBJ1-1	CSVAGGLNTEAFF	TGCAGCGTCGCGGGCGGTTTGAACACTGAAGCTTTCTTT
-	TRBD1	TRBV9	TRBJ1-1	CASSKTGGTEAFF	TGTGCCAGCAGCAAGACAGGGGGCACTGAAGCTTTCTTT
-	-	TRBV11-3	TRBJ2-3	CASSFSLSSTDTQYF	TGTGCCAGCAGCTTTAGTCTTTCCTCCACAGATACGCAGTATTTT
-	TRBD1	TRBV19	TRBJ1-4	CASTTTGGSEKLFF	TGTGCCAGTACCACTACAGGGGGTAGTGAAAAACTGTTTTTT
-	TRBD1	TRBV5-1	TRBJ2-1	CASSLVQGAYNEQFF	TGCGCCAGCAGCTTGGTTCAGGGGGCCTACAATGAGCAGTTCTTC
-	-	TRBV4-2	TRBJ2-1	CASSQEPVSYNEQFF	TGTGCCAGCAGCCAAGAACCGGTTTCCTACAATGAGCAGTTCTTC
once	-	TRBV11-2	TRBJ2-7	CASSPGTHEQYF	TGTGCCAGCAGCCCCGGGACACACGAGCAGTACTTC
many	-	TRBV5-4	TRBJ1-6	CASSIDPGDTYNSPLHF	TGTGCCAGCAGCATAGACCCAGGGGACACCTATAATTCACCCCTCCACTTT